Each of the 21 T cell receptor beta chains below was sequenced from the same sample in a study of a mutant IDH1 vaccine in newly diagnosed glioma. Using immunoSEQ multiplex PCR, the repertoire was profiled, and TCRdb retains in-frame clones only, with some absent. The sample shows about 50,000 clones, roughly 80% of them seen only once. The antigens these receptors bind are not known. As for time point: week 47, end of study. In the vaccine, a single dose held 300 ug of the mutant IDH1 20-mer peptide, along with topical imiquimod. Source: PBMCs, taken from a glioma patient whose treatment included an IDH1 peptide vaccine. The source is a woman in her thirties with glioma. Some clones in this sample may be carry-over from other donors' samples.

The CDR3 DNA sequence: TGTGCCAGCAGCTTCCCGTCGGAGCCCCCACTTTATGGCTACACCTTC. It is translated as CASSFPSEPPLYGYTF. This chain connects TRBV5-4 to TRBJ1-2; D is ambiguous. The CDR3 runs to 16 residues. The germline V gene encodes CDR1 SGHNT and CDR2 YYREEE (reference sequence). The V and J ends lost 2 bases and 5 bases respectively, with 19 bases between them.

The rearrangement links TRBV4-1 to TRBJ2-3; D not resolved. The germline V and J ends were trimmed by 4 bases and 5 bases, with 10 bases remaining between them. CDR3 length: 13 amino acids. Germline-derived CDR1 and CDR2 are MGHRA and YSYEKL. The CDR3 loop is CASSLPSGDTQYF. CDR3 DNA sequence: TGCGCCAGCAGCCTGCCATCGGGAGATACGCAGTATTTT.

The gene calls are TRBV2 and TRBJ2-7, with 11 bases lining up with TRBD2. From germline, CDR1 is SNHLY and CDR2 FYNNEI. Losses at the gene ends were 0 bases for V and 5 bases for J; bases not matched to a gene: 9. The CDR3 runs 17 residues. Here the CDR3 reads CASSEASIAGGSDEQYF. CDR3 DNA sequence: TGTGCCAGCAGTGAAGCTAGTATAGCGGGAGGGTCGGACGAGCAGTACTTC.

The chain links TRBV15 to TRBJ1-5; D is ambiguous. V was pared by 6 bases and J by 1 base, with 19 bases between. The CDR3 has 17 residues. CDR1 and CDR2 (germline): LNHNV, YYDKDF (reference sequence). CDR3 coding DNA: TGTGCCACCAGTCGACGGGGTTTTCAAGGAAGCAATCAGCCCCAGCATTTT. Amino acids: CATSRRGFQGSNQPQHF.

V gene TRBV5-1 combines with J gene TRBJ1-1; D unresolved. This CDR3 is built from 12 residues. The germline V and J ends were trimmed by 2 bases and 7 bases, with 9 bases remaining between them. Per the germline V gene, CDR1 is SGHRS and CDR2 is YFSETQ. DNA of the CDR3: TGCGCCAGCAGCTTAGAAGGTAGTGAAGCTTTCTTT. This sequence encodes CASSLEGSEAFF.

This clone was detected only once. The V call is TRBV29-1, the J call TRBJ2-5; 10 bases line up with TRBD1. After removal of 6 bases from V and 4 bases from J, the junction contained 5 bases not matched to a gene. The CDR3 is made up of 13 amino acids. Germline V gives CDR1 SQVTM, CDR2 ANQGSEA. CDR3 sequence reads: CSVGWTGGETQYF. In DNA, the CDR3 is TGCAGCGTCGGGTGGACAGGGGGAGAGACCCAGTACTTC. Filled out from reference TRBV29-1 and TRBJ2-5, the complete variable domain reads SAVISQKPSRDICQRGTSLTIQCQVDSQVTMMFWYRQQPGQSLTLIATANQGSEATYESGFVIDKFPISRPNLTFSTLTVSNMSPEDSSIYLCSVGWTGGETQYFGPGTRLLVL.

The chain recombines TRBV4-1 with TRBJ2-7, with D possibly matching TRBD1 (5 bases). Germline CDR1 MGHRA, CDR2 YSYEKL. The V and J ends lost 0 bases and 2 bases respectively, with 11 bases between them. CDR3 size: 15 residues. The chain's CDR3 is CASSQENRMAYEQYF. DNA of the CDR3: TGCGCCAGCAGCCAAGAAAACAGGATGGCCTACGAGCAGTACTTC.

The J gene is TRBJ2-7, the V gene TRBV5-4; D is unclear. This CDR3 spans 13 amino acids. V shed 0 bases and J shed 3 bases, with 7 bases lying between them. Germline loops: CDR1 SGHNT, CDR2 YYREEE (reference sequence). The chain's CDR3 is CASSLGLGYEQYF. CDR3 bases: TGTGCCAGCAGCTTGGGGCTAGGCTACGAGCAGTACTTC.

This clone was seen just once. The chain has TRBV5-1 and TRBJ2-2; D is unclear. Germline CDR1 reads SGHRS; CDR2 reads YFSETQ. Trimming stripped 7 bases from V and 3 bases from J, with 4 bases between. The CDR3 length is 11 residues. CDR3 in DNA: TGCGCCAGCGCGGACACCGGGGAGCTGTTTTTT. This translates into CASADTGELFF. The complete variable domain, with remaining parts taken from reference TRBV5-1 and TRBJ2-2, reads KAGVTQTPRYLIKTRGQQVTLSCSPISGHRSVSWYQQTPGQGLQFLFEYFSETQRNKGNFPGRFSGRQFSNSRSEMNVSTLELGDSALYLCASADTGELFFGEGSRLTVL.

V is TRBV14 and J is TRBJ2-1; D may be TRBD2 (6 bases). The CDR3 is 14 amino acids. V was shortened by 1 base and J by 13 bases, with 17 bases between the two germline ends. CDR1 and CDR2 (germline): SGHDN, FVKESK. CDR3 DNA: TGTGCCAGCAGCCAAGTGGACTACCGGGCTTCTCAGTTCTTC. Encoded protein: CASSQVDYRASQFF.

This clone has a single count. J is TRBJ1-2 and V is TRBV4-2, with D possibly matching TRBD1 (5 bases). Trimming pared 0 bases from V and 2 bases from J, leaving 10 bases between. Germline V lookup: CDR1 LGHNA, CDR2 YNFKEQ. This CDR3 spans 15 amino acids. The CDR3 nucleotides are TGTGCCAGCAGCCAAGATGGGGCGGGCAACTATGGCTACACCTTC. Residues: CASSQDGAGNYGYTF.

In its sample, this clone was seen a few times. The chain links TRBV30 to TRBJ1-4; D call uncertain. In germline, CDR1 is GTSNPN, CDR2 SVGIG (reference sequence). The CDR3 has 15 residues. The V and J ends lost 0 bases and 5 bases respectively, with 13 bases between them. CDR3 DNA: TGTGCCTGGAGTGTAGGATGGGCCCTGAATGAAAAACTGTTTTTT. Its protein is CAWSVGWALNEKLFF.

The rearrangement uses TRBV7-9 and TRBJ1-2; TRBD1 might be the D (5 bases). The V end was cut by 4 bases, the J end by 2 bases, with 11 bases between. The CDR3 loop spans 14 amino acids. The germline V gene encodes CDR1 SEHNR and CDR2 FQNEAQ (reference sequence). The CDR3 DNA follows: TGTGCCAGCAGCTCGACAGCCATGAACTATGGCTACACCTTC. It translates to CASSSTAMNYGYTF.

This clone has only one observation. The rearrangement uses TRBV6-1 and TRBJ1-3; the D gene is possibly TRBD1 (6 bases). V lost 6 bases and J lost 0, with 12 bases in between. The CDR3 sequence is 15 residues long. Germline V gene sequence: CDR1 MNHNS, CDR2 SASEGT. The CDR3 loop reads CASSYGQHSGNTIYF. The DNA for the CDR3 is TGTGCCAGCAGCTATGGACAGCACTCTGGAAACACCATATATTTT.

The gene calls are TRBV4-2 and TRBJ2-1; 7 bases align to TRBD2. Germline lookup yields CDR1 LGHNA and CDR2 YNFKEQ. The junction had 12 bases not matched to a gene; V was cut back by 4 bases and J by 6 bases. The CDR3 consists of 16 residues. The CDR3 spells CASSREVLGGANEQFF. CDR3 nucleotide sequence: TGTGCCAGCAGCCGGGAGGTGCTGGGAGGGGCCAATGAGCAGTTCTTC.

The chain joins TRBV10-3 to TRBJ1-1; a possible D gene is TRBD1 (5 bases). This CDR3 contains 14 residues. Germline assignment: CDR1 ENHRY and CDR2 SYGVKD. Trimming stripped 6 bases from V and 5 bases from J, with 16 bases between. The CDR3 spells CAIRSEGRVTEAFF. For the CDR3, the DNA is TGTGCCATCAGATCTGAGGGGCGCGTAACTGAAGCTTTCTTT.

The V gene is TRBV30, the J gene TRBJ1-5; D is undetermined. Trimming shortened V by 1 base and J by 3 bases, and 10 bases separated the two germline ends. There are 14 residues in the CDR3. From germline, CDR1 is GTSNPN and CDR2 SVGIG (reference sequence). CDR3 nucleotide sequence: TGTGCCTGGAGTGGAGGCATCCCCAATCAGCCCCAGCATTTT. Protein: CAWSGGIPNQPQHF.

In DNA form, the CDR3 reads TGTGCCAGTAAAAGGCTAGCGGCGGGAGGGAATGAGCAGTTCTTC. Protein product: CASKRLAAGGNEQFF. V gene TRBV19 combines with J gene TRBJ2-1; 9 nucleotides line up with TRBD2. The junction had 11 bases not matched to a gene; V was cut back by 7 bases and J by 7 bases. This CDR3 is 15 amino acids long. Germline V gene lookup returns CDR1 LNHDA and CDR2 SQIVND (reference sequence).

The V gene is TRBV19, the J gene TRBJ1-2; no clear D. Trimming stripped 1 base from V and 8 bases from J, with 14 bases between. CDR3 length: 14 residues. The V gene's germline CDR1 is LNHDA and CDR2 SQIVND (reference sequence). The CDR3 sequence: CASSIGDGRDGYTF. The CDR3 bases are TGTGCCAGTAGTATAGGAGATGGGAGAGACGGCTACACCTTC.

The CDR3 sequence: CASSQVRLMAYNEQFF. The CDR3 DNA sequence: TGCGCCAGCAGCCAAGTAAGGCTTATGGCTTACAATGAGCAGTTCTTC. The chain has TRBV4-1 and TRBJ2-1; D gene ambiguous. The CDR3 sequence is 16 residues long. Germline assignment: CDR1 MGHRA and CDR2 YSYEKL. Trimming took 1 base from V and 4 from J, leaving 14 bases between them.

The V and J genes are TRBV6-5 and TRBJ1-5; D gene unclear. Trimming took off 4 bases at V and 0 bases at J, with 13 bases between the two ends. CDR1 MNHEY and CDR2 SVGAGI come from the germline V gene. The CDR3 spans 16 residues. CDR3 region: CASSSYGVYSNQPQHF. For the CDR3, the DNA is TGTGCCAGCAGTTCTTACGGGGTTTATAGCAATCAGCCCCAGCATTTT.